This passage covers 3 T cell receptor beta chains from one sample sequenced in a study of cytomegalovirus exposure and HLA in healthy donors. Researchers ran the PCR with 60 Vbeta and 13 Jbeta primers. Sequencing was performed with immunoSEQ multiplex PCR; in TCRdb, only in-frame clones are kept and a portion is missing. The sample contains a few hundred thousand clones, about 86% of which appear only once. Sequenced sample: PBMCs. Every receptor here comes from a woman aged 60 to 75 in good health and CMV-seropositive.

The sample holds one count of this clone. This sequence joins TRBV4-1 and TRBJ2-1, with 8 bases fitting TRBD2. V shed 2 bases and J 7 bases; nucleotides not matched to a gene: 10. CDR3 length: 16 amino acids. The germline V gene has CDR1 MGHRA and CDR2 YSYEKL. CDR3 in amino acids: CASSQFSSGGFNEQFF. The CDR3 DNA follows: TGCGCCAGCAGCCAATTTTCGAGCGGGGGCTTTAATGAGCAGTTCTTC.

This chain links TRBV6-1 with TRBJ1-6; D gene ambiguous. Germline CDR1 is MNHNS and CDR2 is SASEGT. V lost 8 bases, J lost 0 bases, and 11 bases lay in between. CDR3 size: 15 residues. CDR3 loop: CASDGYSSYNSPLHF. DNA of the CDR3: TGTGCCAGCGATGGGTACAGCTCCTATAATTCACCCCTCCACTTT.

This sequence joins TRBV10-2 and TRBJ2-7; 10 bases line up with TRBD2. Trimming removed 4 bases from V and 1 base from J; junction bases left unmatched: 7. The CDR3 is 16 residues long. Germline assignment: CDR1 WSHSY and CDR2 SAAADI. CDR3 coding DNA: TGCGCCAGCAGTGTCTGGACTAGCGGAAAATCCTACGAGCAGTACTTC. Translating it yields CASSVWTSGKSYEQYF.